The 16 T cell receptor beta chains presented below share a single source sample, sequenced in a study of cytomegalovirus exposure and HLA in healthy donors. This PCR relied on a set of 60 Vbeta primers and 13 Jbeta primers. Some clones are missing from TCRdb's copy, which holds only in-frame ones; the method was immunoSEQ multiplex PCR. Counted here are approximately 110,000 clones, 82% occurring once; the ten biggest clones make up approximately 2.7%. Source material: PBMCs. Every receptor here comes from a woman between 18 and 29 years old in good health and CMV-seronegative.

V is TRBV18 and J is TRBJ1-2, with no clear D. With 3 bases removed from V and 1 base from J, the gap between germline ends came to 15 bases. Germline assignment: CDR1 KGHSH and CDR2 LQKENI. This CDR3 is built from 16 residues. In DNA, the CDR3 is TGTGCCAGCTCACCGTCCGGGATCGAATTTAACTATGGCTACACCTTC. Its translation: CASSPSGIEFNYGYTF.

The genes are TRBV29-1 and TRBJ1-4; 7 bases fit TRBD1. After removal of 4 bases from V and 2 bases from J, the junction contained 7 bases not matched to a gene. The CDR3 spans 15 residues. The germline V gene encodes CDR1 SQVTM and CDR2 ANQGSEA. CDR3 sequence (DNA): TGCAGCGTTGCGCCTACAGGGGTGACTAATGAAAAACTGTTTTTT. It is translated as CSVAPTGVTNEKLFF. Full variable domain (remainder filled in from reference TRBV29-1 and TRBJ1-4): SAVISQKPSRDICQRGTSLTIQCQVDSQVTMMFWYRQQPGQSLTLIATANQGSEATYESGFVIDKFPISRPNLTFSTLTVSNMSPEDSSIYLCSVAPTGVTNEKLFFGSGTQLSVL.

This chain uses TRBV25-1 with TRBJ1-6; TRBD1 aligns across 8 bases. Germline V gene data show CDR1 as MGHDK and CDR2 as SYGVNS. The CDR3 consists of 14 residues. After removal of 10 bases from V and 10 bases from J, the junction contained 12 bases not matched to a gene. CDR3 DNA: TGTGCCACTGCTCCCCGGGACAGGCGATCACCCCTCCACTTT. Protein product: CATAPRDRRSPLHF.

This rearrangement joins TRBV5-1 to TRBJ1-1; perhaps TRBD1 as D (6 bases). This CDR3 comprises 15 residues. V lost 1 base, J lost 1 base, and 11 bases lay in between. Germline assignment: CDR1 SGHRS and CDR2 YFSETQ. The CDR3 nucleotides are TGCGCCAGCAGCTTGCGGCCAGGGGAGAACACTGAAGCTTTCTTT. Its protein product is CASSLRPGENTEAFF.

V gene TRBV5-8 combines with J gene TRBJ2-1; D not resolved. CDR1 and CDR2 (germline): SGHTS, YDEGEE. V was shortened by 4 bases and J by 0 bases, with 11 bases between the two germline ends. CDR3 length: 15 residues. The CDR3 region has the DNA TGTGCCAGCAGCCTCCATTCCAGCTCCTACAATGAGCAGTTCTTC. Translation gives CASSLHSSSYNEQFF.

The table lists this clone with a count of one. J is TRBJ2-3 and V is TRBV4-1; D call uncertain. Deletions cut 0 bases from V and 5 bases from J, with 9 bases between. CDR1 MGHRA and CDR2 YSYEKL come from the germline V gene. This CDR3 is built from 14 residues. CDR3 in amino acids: CASSQDPQEDTQYF. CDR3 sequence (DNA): TGCGCCAGCAGCCAAGATCCCCAGGAAGATACGCAGTATTTT.

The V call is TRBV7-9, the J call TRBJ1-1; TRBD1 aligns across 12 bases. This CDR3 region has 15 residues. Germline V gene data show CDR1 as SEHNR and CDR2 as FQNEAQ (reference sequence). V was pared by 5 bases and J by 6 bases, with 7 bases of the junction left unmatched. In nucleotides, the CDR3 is TGTGCCAGCAGCCTCCAGGGACAGGGGGCCGCTGAAGCTTTCTTT. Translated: CASSLQGQGAAEAFF.

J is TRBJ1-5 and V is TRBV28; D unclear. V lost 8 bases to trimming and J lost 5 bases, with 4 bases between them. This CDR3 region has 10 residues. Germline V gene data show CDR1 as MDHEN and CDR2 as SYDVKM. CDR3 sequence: CASGHQPQHF. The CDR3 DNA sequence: TGTGCCAGCGGGCATCAGCCCCAGCATTTT.

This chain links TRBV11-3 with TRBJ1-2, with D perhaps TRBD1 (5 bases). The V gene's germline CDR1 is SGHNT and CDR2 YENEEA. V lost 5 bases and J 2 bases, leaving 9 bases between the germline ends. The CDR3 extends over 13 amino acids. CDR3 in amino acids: CASSPDMNYGYTF. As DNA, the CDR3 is TGTGCCAGCAGCCCGGACATGAACTATGGCTACACCTTC.

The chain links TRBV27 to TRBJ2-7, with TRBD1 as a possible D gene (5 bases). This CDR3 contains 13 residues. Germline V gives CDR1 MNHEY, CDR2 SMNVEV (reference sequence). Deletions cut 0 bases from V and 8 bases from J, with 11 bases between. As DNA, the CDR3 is TGTGCCAGCAGTTTATCTGGGCAGGGCAAGCAGTACTTC. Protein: CASSLSGQGKQYF.

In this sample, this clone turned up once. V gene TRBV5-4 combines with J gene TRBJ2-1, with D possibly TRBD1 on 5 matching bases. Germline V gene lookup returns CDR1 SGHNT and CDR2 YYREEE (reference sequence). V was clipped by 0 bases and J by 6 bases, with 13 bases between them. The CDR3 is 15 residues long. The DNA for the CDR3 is TGTGCCAGCAGCTTGGACCCAGGGCCCTTCAATGAGCAGTTCTTC. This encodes CASSLDPGPFNEQFF.

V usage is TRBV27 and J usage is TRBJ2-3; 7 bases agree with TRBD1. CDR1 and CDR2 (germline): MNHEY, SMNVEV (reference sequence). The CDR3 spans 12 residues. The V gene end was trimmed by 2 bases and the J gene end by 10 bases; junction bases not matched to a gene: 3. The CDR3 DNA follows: TGTGCCAGCAGTTTACAGGGGGAGCCGCAGTATTTT. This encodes CASSLQGEPQYF.

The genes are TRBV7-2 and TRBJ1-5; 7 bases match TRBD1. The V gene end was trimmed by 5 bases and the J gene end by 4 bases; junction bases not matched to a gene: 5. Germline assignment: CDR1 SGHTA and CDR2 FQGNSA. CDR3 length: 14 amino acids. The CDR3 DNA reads TGTGCCAGCAGCCCAGACAGGGCGAATCAGCCCCAGCATTTT. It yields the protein CASSPDRANQPQHF.

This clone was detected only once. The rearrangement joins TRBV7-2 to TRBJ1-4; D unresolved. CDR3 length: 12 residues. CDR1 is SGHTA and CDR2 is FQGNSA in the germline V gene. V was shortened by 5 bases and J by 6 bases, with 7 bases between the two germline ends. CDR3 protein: CASSLLYEKLFF. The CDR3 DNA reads TGTGCCAGCAGCCTACTTTATGAAAAACTGTTTTTT.

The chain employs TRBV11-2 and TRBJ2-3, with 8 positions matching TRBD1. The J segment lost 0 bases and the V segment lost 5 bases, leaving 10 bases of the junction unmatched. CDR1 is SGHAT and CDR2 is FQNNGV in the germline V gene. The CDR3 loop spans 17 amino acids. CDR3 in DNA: TGTGCCAGCAGCGCATTCTCGACAGGGGTTAGCACAGATACGCAGTATTTT. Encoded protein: CASSAFSTGVSTDTQYF.

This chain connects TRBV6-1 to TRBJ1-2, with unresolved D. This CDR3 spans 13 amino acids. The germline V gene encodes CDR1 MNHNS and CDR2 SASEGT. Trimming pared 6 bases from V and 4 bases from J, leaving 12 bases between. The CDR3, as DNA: TGTGCCAGCAGAGCATCCTCCCTCTATGGCTACACCTTC. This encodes CASRASSLYGYTF.